Sequencing of this T cell receptor beta chain was carried out in a study of cytomegalovirus exposure and HLA in healthy donors. As regards this clone: The antigen is unknown.

General study points: Clonal expansion, a later analysis showed, was greater in HLA-associated TCR beta chains than in equally common others. In an earlier analysis, productive rearrangement rates for most beta V segments clustered near 90% or 30%. The CMV antigen specificity of a few CMV-associated chains was confirmed through in vitro analysis.

Donors consisted of healthy bone marrow donors. Vbeta (60) and Jbeta (13) primers were used in the PCR. Profiling relied on immunoSEQ multiplex PCR, and the TCRdb table lists in-frame clones only, not all of them. The sample records about 240,000 clones, roughly 73% being singletons. The germline V and J ends were trimmed by 1 base and 2 bases, with 9 bases remaining between them. The germline V gene encodes CDR1 SEHNR and CDR2 FQNEAQ (reference sequence). The CDR3 loop spans 14 amino acids. Source material: PBMCs. V is TRBV7-9 and J is TRBJ2-7; D call uncertain. The TCR comes from a boy younger than 18 in good health and CMV-seronegative. The CDR3 DNA sequence: TGTGCCAGCAGCTTAGGCCAGGCCCCCTACGAGCAGTACTTC. Protein: CASSLGQAPYEQYF. The entire variable domain, with the rest obtained from reference TRBV7-9 and TRBJ2-7, is as follows: DTGVSQNPRHKITKRGQNVTFRCDPISEHNRLYWYRQTLGQGPEFLTYFQNEAQLEKSRLLSDRFSAERPKGSFSTLEIQRTEQGDSAMYLCASSLGQAPYEQYFGPGTRLTVT.